This T cell receptor (beta chain) is drawn from a study of T cells in narcolepsy. Overall study findings and caveats: Healthy controls reportedly lacked the autoreactive clonotypes serially found in patients' blood.

This clone was counted between two and nine times. Its target is not known. Clones were read by immunoSEQ multiplex PCR, and TCRdb kept only the in-frame ones, dropping some. The table records around 31,000 clones, approximately 78% of them present only once. The TCR sequence derives from a human donor with narcolepsy. The sequencing sample was made of CD45RA- memory CD4+ T cells from PBMCs.

The chain's CDR3 is CATSRDQTGRTYEQYF. As DNA, the CDR3 is TGTGCCACCAGCAGAGATCAGACTGGAAGGACCTACGAGCAGTACTTC. V gene TRBV15 combines with J gene TRBJ2-7; D gene uncertain. This CDR3 has 16 amino acids. Germline assignment: CDR1 LNHNV and CDR2 YYDKDF (reference sequence). V lost 0 bases to trimming and J lost 2 bases, with 14 bases between them. The variable domain in full, completed from reference TRBV15 and TRBJ2-7, reads DAMVIQNPRYQVTQFGKPVTLSCSQTLNHNVMYWYQQKSSQAPKLLFHYYDKDFNNEADTPDNFQSRRPNTSFCFLDIRSPGLGDTAMYLCATSRDQTGRTYEQYFGPGTRLTVT.